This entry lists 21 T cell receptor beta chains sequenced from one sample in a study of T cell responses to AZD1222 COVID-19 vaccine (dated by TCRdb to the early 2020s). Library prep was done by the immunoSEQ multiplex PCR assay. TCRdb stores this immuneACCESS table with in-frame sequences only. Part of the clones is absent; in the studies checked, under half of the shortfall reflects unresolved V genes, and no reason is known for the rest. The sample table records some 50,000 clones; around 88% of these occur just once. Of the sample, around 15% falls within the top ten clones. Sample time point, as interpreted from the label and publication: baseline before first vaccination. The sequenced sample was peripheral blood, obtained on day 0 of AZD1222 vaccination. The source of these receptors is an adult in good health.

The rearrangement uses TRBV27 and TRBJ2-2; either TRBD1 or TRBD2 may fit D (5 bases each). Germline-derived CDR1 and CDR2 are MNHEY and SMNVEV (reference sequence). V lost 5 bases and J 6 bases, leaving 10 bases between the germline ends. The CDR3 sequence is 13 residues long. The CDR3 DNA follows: TGTGCCAGCAGTATTATGGGACCCGGGGAGCTGTTTTTT. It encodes CASSIMGPGELFF.

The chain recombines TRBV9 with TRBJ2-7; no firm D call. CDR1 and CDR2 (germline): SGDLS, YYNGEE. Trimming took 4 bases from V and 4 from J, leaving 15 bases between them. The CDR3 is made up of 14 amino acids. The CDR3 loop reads CASSSQGSSYEQYF. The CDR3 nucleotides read TGTGCCAGCAGCTCCCAAGGGTCCAGTTACGAGCAGTACTTC. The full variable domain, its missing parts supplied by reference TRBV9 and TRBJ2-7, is DSGVTQTPKHLITATGQRVTLRCSPRSGDLSVYWYQQSLDQGLQFLIQYYNGEERAKGNILERFSAQQFPDLHSELNLSSLELGDSALYFCASSSQGSSYEQYFGPGTRLTVT.

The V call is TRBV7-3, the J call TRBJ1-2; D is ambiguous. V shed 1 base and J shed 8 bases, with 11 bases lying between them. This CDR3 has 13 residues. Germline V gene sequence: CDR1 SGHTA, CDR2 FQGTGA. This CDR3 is CASSLRGRGGYTF. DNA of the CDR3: TGTGCCAGCAGCTTAAGAGGGAGAGGCGGCTACACCTTC.

For the CDR3, the DNA is TGTGCCAGTAGTATTATCCGGTATATGGCCGGGGAGCTGTTTTTT. Amino acids: CASSIIRYMAGELFF. V is TRBV19 and J is TRBJ2-2; no definite D call. CDR1 and CDR2 (germline): LNHDA, SQIVND (reference sequence). The CDR3 runs to 15 residues. The V gene lost 3 bases and the J gene lost 6 bases, with 14 bases spanning the gap.

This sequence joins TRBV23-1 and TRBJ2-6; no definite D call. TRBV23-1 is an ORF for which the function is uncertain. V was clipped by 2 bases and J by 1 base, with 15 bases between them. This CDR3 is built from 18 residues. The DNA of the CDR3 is TGCGCCAGCAGTCAAGTCAGATCCCCACCTTCTGGGGCCAACGTCCTGACTTTC. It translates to CASSQVRSPPSGANVLTF.

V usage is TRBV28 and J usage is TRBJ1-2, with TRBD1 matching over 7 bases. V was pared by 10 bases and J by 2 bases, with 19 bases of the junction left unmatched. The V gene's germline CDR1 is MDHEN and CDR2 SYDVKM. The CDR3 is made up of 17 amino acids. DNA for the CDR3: TGTGCCACTTTGAGCTTTGGAGACAGGGATTCAAACTATGGCTACACCTTC. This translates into CATLSFGDRDSNYGYTF.

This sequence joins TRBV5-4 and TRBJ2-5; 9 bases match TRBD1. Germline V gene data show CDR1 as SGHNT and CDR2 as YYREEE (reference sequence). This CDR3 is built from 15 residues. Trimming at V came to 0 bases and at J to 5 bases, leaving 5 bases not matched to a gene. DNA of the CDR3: TGTGCCAGCAGCTTGGCCGGGACAGGGTGGGAGACCCAGTACTTC. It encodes CASSLAGTGWETQYF.

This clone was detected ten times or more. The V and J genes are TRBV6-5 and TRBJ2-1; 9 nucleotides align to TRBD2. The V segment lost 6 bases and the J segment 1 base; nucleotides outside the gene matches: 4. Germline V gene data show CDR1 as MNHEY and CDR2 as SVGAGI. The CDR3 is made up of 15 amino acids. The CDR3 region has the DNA TGTGCCAGCAGCAGACTAGCGGAATCCTACAATGAGCAGTTCTTC. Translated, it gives CASSRLAESYNEQFF.

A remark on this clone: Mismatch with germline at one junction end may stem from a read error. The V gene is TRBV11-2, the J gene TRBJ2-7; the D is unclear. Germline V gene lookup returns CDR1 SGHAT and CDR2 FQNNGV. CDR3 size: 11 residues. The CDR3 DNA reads TGTGCCAGCAGTTTAGTCTACGAGCAGTACTTC. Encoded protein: CASSLVYEQYF.

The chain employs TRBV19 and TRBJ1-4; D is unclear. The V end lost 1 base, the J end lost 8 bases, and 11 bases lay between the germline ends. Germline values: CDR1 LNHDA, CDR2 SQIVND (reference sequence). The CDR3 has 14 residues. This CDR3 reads CASSIGLNREKLFF. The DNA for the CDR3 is TGTGCCAGTAGTATAGGCTTGAATCGGGAAAAACTGTTTTTT.

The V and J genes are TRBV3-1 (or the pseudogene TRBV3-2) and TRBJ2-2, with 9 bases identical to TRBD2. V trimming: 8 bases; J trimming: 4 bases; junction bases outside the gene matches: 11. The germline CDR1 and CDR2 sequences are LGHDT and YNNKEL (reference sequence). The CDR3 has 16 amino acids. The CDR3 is CASGAVAGVGTGELFF. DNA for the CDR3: TGTGCCAGCGGGGCGGTAGCGGGAGTGGGCACCGGGGAGCTGTTTTTT.

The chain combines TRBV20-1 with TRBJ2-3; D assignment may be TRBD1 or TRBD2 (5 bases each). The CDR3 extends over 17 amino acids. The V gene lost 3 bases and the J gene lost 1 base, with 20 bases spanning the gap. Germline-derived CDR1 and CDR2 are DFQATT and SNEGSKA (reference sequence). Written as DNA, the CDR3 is TGCAGTGCTAGTGGGTGGGACGGGCGGTACGGCACAGATACGCAGTATTTT. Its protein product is CSASGWDGRYGTDTQYF.

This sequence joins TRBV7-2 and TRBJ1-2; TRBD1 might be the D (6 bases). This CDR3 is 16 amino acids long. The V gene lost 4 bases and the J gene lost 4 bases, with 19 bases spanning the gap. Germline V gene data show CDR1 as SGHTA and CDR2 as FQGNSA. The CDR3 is CASSWEGYRVFYGYTF. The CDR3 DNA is TGTGCCAGCAGCTGGGAGGGGTACAGGGTGTTCTATGGCTACACCTTC.

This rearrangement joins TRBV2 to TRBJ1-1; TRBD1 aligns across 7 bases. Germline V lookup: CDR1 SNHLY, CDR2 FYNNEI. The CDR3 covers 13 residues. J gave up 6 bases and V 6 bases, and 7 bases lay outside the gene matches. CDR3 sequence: CASRHDRDPEAFF. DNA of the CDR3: TGTGCCAGCAGGCACGACAGGGACCCTGAAGCTTTCTTT.

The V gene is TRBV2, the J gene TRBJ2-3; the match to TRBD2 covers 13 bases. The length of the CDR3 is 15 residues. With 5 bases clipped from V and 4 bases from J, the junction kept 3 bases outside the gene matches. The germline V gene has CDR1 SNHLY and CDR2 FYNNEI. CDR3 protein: CASSILAGGPDTQYF. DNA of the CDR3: TGTGCCAGCAGTATACTAGCGGGAGGGCCAGATACGCAGTATTTT.

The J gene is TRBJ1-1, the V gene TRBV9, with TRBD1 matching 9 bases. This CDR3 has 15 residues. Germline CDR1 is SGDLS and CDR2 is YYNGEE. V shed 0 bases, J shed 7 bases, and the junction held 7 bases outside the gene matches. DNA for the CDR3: TGTGCCAGCAGCGTAGGGACAGGGGCGCGCGGTGAAGCTTTCTTT. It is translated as CASSVGTGARGEAFF.

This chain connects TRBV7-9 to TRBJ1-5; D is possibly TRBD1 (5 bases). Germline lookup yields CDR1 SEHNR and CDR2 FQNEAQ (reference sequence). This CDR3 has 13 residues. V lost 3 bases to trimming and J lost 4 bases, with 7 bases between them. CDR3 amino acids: CASSLTENQPQHF. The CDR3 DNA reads TGTGCCAGCAGCTTGACAGAAAATCAGCCCCAGCATTTT.

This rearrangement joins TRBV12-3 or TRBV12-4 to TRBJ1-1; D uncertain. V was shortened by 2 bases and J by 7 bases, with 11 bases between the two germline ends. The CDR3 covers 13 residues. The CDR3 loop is CASSLKFVGEAFF. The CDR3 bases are TGTGCCAGCAGTTTAAAATTCGTGGGTGAAGCTTTCTTT.

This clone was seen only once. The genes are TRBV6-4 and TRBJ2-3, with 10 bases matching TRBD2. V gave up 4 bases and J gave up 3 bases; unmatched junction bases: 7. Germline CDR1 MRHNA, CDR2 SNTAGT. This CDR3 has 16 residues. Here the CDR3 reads CASSAGLAGDTDTQYF. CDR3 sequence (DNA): TGTGCCAGCAGTGCGGGCCTAGCGGGAGATACAGATACGCAGTATTTT.

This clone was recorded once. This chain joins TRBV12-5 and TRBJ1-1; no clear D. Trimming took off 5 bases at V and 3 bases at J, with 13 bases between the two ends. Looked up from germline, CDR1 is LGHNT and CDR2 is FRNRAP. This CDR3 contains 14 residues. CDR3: CASGPGGMDTEAFF. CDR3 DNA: TGTGCTAGTGGTCCTGGTGGTATGGACACTGAAGCTTTCTTT. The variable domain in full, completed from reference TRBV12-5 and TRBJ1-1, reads DARVTQTPRHKVTEMGQEVTMRCQPILGHNTVFWYRQTMMQGLELLAYFRNRAPLDDSGMPKDRFSAEMPDATLATLKIQPSEPRDSAVYFCASGPGGMDTEAFFGQGTRLTVV.

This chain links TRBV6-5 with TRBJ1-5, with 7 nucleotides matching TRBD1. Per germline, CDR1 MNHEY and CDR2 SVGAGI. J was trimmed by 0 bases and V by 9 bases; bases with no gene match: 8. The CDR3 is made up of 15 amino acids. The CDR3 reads CASKGGQYSNQPQHF. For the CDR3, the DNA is TGTGCCAGTAAGGGGGGACAGTATAGCAATCAGCCCCAGCATTTT.